This T cell receptor (beta chain) is from a study of spatial heterogeneity in lung cancer. Regarding the study as a whole: Counts of expanded intratumoral alpha and beta TCRs tracked tumor mutation counts.

Time point described: sample taken at primary tumor resection. This clonotype showed up many times. Its antigen is currently unknown. TCRdb independently ran MiXCR on the 5' RACE reads; one entry per CDR3 protein. Here the sample spans roughly 7,700 distinct CDR3 sequences, 5% to 6% being singletons. The sequence was obtained from a male donor with early-stage non-small cell lung cancer. The source material was lung tumor tissue, sampled at surgery.

CDR3 region: CAISVGQGDYEQYF. CDR3 DNA: TGTGCCATCAGTGTGGGACAGGGGGACTACGAGCAGTACTTC. The gene calls are TRBV10-3 and TRBJ2-7; 11 bases agree with TRBD1. Trimming cost V 4 bases and J 3 bases; bases outside gene matches: 2. The CDR3 contains 14 residues. The germline V gene encodes CDR1 ENHRY and CDR2 SYGVKD.